This T cell receptor (beta chain) was recovered during a study of T cells in narcolepsy. TCRdb's copy holds only in-frame clones and misses some; the assay was immunoSEQ multiplex PCR. Of about 33,000 clones in the sample, roughly nine tenths were seen once. The CDR3 length is 14 residues. V was pared by 4 bases and J by 4 bases, with 10 bases between. Germline V gene sequence: CDR1 LNHDA, CDR2 SQIVND (reference sequence). A word on this clone: Its matching antigen is unknown.

Study-level findings and limits: Autoreactive clonotypes reportedly recurred in blood of same and different patients, not controls. Same-patient CSF and blood CD4+ T cell clonotypes included HCRT-specific and TRIB2-specific autoreactive ones.

The sequenced sample consisted of CD45RA- memory CD4+ T cells from PBMCs. The chain links TRBV19 to TRBJ2-2, with D perhaps TRBD1 (6 bases). The sequence was obtained from a human donor with narcolepsy. The CDR3 loop reads CASSKRGTTGELFF. CDR3 DNA sequence: TGTGCCAGTAGTAAAAGGGGGACCACCGGGGAGCTGTTTTTT.